A selection of T cell receptor beta chains follows, all from one sample in a study of blood T cells in healthy people across ages. TCRdb processed the 5' RACE reads anew with MiXCR; each CDR3 protein has one entry. The sample holds roughly 860,000 distinct CDR3 sequences, around 62% seen once. Sequenced input: blood. The origin of the receptors is a man aged 25 to 40 in good health. CDR3s include the opening cysteine and the closing phenylalanine or tryptophan. The order of the fields is V gene, J gene, D gene, clone size, CDR3 DNA, CDR3 protein. D genes are given only for firm matches. Expanded clones are given a class, and other clones once, few, many or no size at all.

TRBV20-1	TRBJ2-5	TRBD1	.	TGCAGTGCTACAGGGGGCGCTGGGGAGACCCAGTACTTC	CSATGGAGETQYF
TRBV5-1	TRBJ1-6	TRBD1	.	TGCACCAGCAGCTTGGAAACAGGGGGCTATTTCGATTCACCCCTCCACTTT	CTSSLETGGYFDSPLHF
TRBV9	TRBJ1-6	.	.	TGTGCCAGCAGCGTTAAGTCGAGCTCCTATAATTCACCCCTCCACTTT	CASSVKSSSYNSPLHF
TRBV27	TRBJ1-5	TRBD1	few	TGTGCCAGCAGTTTAAACAGGGGACATCAGCCCCAGCATTTT	CASSLNRGHQPQHF
TRBV7-2	TRBJ2-5	TRBD2	many	TGTGCCAGCAGCTCTAATAGCGGGGGGTCCCAAGAGACCCAGTACTTC	CASSSNSGGSQETQYF
TRBV20-1	TRBJ2-7	.	.	TGCAGTGCTAGTACAGATACCTACGAGCAGTACTTC	CSASTDTYEQYF
TRBV7-9	TRBJ2-1	TRBD1	.	TGTGCCAGCAGCGGGACAGGGGCGAGTCACTCCTACAATGAGCAGTTCTTC	CASSGTGASHSYNEQFF
TRBV20-1	TRBJ2-1	TRBD2	.	TGCAGTGCTAGACGGGGCCCGGGAGGGAACAATGAGCAGTTCTTC	CSARRGPGGNNEQFF
TRBV20-1	TRBJ2-5	.	.	TGCAGTGCTAGTAATGTCGATGGGACCCAGTACTTC	CSASNVDGTQYF
TRBV20-1	TRBJ2-7	.	.	TGCAGTGCTTCGGGGGTAAGGTCCTACGAGCAGTACTTC	CSASGVRSYEQYF
TRBV4-2	TRBJ2-2	TRBD2	few	TGTGCCAGCAGCCAAGACTCGCGGGGGGCGGGCGGGGAGCTGTTTTTT	CASSQDSRGAGGELFF
TRBV20-1	TRBJ2-3	TRBD2	.	TGCAGTGCCCGACTAGCCGCAGATACGCAGTATTTT	CSARLAADTQYF